This TCR beta chain was captured by sequencing in a study of T cell changes during pregnancy in multiple sclerosis. Data came from immunoSEQ multiplex PCR; TCRdb stores just in-frame clones and leaves some out. The table has about 75,000 clones, 89% seen once. After removal of 7 bases from V and 4 bases from J, the junction contained 5 bases not matched to a gene. Germline CDR1 is SNHLY and CDR2 is FYNNEI. The CDR3 length is 14 residues. The rearrangement joins TRBV2 to TRBJ1-5; 9 positions match TRBD1. The origin of this receptor is a female donor in good health, enrolled as a control in a pregnancy study. The source was peripheral blood, collected in the first trimester of pregnancy. CDR3 amino acids: CASNLGQGNQPQHF. For the CDR3, the DNA is TGTGCCAGCAACCTGGGACAGGGTAATCAGCCCCAGCATTTT.